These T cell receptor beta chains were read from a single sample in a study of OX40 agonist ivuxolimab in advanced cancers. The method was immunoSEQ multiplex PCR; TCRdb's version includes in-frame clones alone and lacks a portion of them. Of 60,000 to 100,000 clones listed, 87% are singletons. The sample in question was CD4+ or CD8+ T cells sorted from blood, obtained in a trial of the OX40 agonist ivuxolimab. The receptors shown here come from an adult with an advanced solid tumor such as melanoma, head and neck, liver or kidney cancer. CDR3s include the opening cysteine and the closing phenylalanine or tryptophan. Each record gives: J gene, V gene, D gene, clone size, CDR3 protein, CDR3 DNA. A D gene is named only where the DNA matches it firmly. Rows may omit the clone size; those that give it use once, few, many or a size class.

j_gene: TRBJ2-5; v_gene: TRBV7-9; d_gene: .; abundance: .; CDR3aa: CASTSETQYF; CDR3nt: TGTGCCAGCACCTCCGAGACCCAGTACTTC
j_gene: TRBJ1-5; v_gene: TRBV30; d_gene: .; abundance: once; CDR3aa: CAWSVPGLGGSNQPQHF; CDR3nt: TGTGCCTGGAGTGTACCGGGTTTAGGGGGAAGCAATCAGCCCCAGCATTTT
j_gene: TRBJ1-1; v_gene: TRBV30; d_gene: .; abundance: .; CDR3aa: CAWSVGDPNTEAFF; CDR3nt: TGTGCCTGGAGTGTAGGGGATCCGAACACTGAAGCTTTCTTT
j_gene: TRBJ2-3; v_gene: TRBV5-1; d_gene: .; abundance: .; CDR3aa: CASSLDPGDTDTQYF; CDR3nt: TGCGCCAGCAGCTTGGACCCAGGGGACACAGATACGCAGTATTTT
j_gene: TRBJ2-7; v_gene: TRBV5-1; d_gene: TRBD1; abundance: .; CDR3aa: CASSYADGTGAYEQYF; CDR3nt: TGCGCCAGCAGCTACGCCGACGGGACAGGCGCCTACGAGCAGTACTTC
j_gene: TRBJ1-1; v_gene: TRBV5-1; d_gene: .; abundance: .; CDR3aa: CASSLSGFNTEAFF; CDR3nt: TGCGCCAGCAGCTTGTCAGGATTCAACACTGAAGCTTTCTTT
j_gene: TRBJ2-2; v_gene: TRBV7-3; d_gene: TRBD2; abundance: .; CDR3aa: CASGTSGSTGELFF; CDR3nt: TGTGCCAGCGGAACTAGCGGGAGCACCGGGGAGCTGTTTTTT
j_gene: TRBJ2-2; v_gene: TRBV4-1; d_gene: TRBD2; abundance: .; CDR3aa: CASSPSKTSGNYTGELFF; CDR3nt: TGCGCCAGCAGCCCTTCAAAGACTAGCGGGAACTACACCGGGGAGCTGTTTTTT
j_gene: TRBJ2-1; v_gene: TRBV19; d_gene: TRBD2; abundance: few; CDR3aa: CASSTYQIPGGSNEQFF; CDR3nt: TGTGCCAGTAGTACTTACCAGATCCCGGGGGGGAGCAATGAGCAGTTCTTC
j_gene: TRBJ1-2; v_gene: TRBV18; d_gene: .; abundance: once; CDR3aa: CASSPEVRDYGYTF; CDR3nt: TGTGCCAGCTCACCAGAAGTCCGGGACTATGGCTACACCTTC
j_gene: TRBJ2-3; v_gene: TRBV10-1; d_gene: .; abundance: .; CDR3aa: CASSDPGADTQYF; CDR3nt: TGCGCCAGCAGCGACCCAGGTGCGGATACGCAGTATTTT
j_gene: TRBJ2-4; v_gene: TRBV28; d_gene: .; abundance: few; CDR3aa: CASSPQGLGSNIQYF; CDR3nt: TGTGCCAGCAGTCCTCAGGGCCTAGGTTCGAACATTCAGTACTTC
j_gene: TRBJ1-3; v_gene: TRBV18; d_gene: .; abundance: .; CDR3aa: CASSPSGGETTGNTIYF; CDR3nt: TGTGCCAGCTCACCAAGCGGTGGGGAGACTACAGGGAACACCATATATTTT
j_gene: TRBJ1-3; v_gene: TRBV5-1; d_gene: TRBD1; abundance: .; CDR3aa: CASSSDRAEGGNTIYF; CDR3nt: TGCGCCAGCAGCTCCGACAGGGCTGAGGGGGGAAACACCATATATTTT
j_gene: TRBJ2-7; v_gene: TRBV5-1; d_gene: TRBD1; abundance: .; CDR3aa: CASSLAWTGGFDEQYF; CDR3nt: TGCGCCAGCAGCTTGGCGTGGACAGGGGGGTTCGACGAGCAGTACTTC
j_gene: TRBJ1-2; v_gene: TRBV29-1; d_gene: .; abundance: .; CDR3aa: CSVEDAKGGYGYTF; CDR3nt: TGCAGCGTTGAAGATGCAAAGGGGGGCTATGGCTACACCTTC
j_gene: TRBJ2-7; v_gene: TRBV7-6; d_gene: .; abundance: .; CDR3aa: CASSLGSSGSYEQYF; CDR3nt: TGTGCCAGCAGCTTAGGAAGCTCCGGCTCCTACGAGCAGTACTTC
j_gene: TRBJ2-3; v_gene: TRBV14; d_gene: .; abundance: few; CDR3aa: CASSQRLSTDTQYF; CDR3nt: TGTGCCAGCAGCCAACGGTTGAGCACAGATACGCAGTATTTT
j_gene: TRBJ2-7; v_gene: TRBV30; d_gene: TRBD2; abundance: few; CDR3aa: CASAGGYEQYF; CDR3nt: TGTGCCTCGGCCGGGGGGTACGAGCAGTACTTC
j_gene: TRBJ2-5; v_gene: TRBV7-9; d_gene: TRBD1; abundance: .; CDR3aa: CASSPVGQEQETQYF; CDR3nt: TGTGCCAGCAGCCCGGTGGGACAGGAGCAAGAGACCCAGTACTTC
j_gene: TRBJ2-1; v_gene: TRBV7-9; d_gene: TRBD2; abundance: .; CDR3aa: CASSPSGSPYNEQFF; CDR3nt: TGTGCCAGCAGCCCTAGCGGGAGCCCGTACAATGAGCAGTTCTTC
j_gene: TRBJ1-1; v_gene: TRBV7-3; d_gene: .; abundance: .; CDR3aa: CASSSIRDTEAFF; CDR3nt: TGTGCCAGCAGCTCGATTAGGGACACTGAAGCTTTCTTT
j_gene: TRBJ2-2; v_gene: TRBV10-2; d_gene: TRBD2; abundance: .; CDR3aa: CASSPSGRATGELFF; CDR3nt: TGCGCCAGCAGTCCTAGCGGGAGGGCCACCGGGGAGCTGTTTTTT
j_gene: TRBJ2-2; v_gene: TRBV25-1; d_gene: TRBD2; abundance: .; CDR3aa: CASSEPRTSTGELFF; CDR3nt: TGTGCCAGCAGTGAACCGCGGACTAGCACCGGGGAGCTGTTTTTT
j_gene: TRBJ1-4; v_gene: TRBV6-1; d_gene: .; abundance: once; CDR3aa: CASRFGGLEGEKLFF; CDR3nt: TGTGCCAGCCGGTTCGGAGGGCTCGAAGGAGAAAAACTGTTTTTT
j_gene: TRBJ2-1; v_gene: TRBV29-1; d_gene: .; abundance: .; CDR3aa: CSVPGRSSYNEQFF; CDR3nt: TGCAGCGTTCCGGGACGGAGCTCCTACAATGAGCAGTTCTTC
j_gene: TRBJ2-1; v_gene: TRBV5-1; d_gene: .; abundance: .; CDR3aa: CASSQREYGVYEQFF; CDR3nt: TGCGCCAGCAGCCAACGGGAGTATGGGGTCTATGAGCAGTTCTTC
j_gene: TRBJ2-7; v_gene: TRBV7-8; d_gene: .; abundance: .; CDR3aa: CASGGAGLTYEQYF; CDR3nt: TGTGCCAGCGGGGGGGCAGGGCTCACCTACGAGCAGTACTTC
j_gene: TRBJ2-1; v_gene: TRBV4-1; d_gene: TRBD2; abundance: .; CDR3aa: CASSKTAGGTYNEQFF; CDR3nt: TGCGCCAGCAGCAAAACGGCGGGAGGGACCTACAATGAGCAGTTCTTC
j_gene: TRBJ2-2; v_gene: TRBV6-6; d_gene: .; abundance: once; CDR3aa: CASTFDGTGELFF; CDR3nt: TGTGCCAGCACCTTCGACGGCACCGGGGAGCTGTTTTTT
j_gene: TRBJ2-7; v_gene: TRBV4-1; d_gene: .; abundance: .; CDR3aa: CASSQVLVYSYEQYF; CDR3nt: TGCGCCAGCAGCCAAGTACTTGTCTACTCCTACGAGCAGTACTTC
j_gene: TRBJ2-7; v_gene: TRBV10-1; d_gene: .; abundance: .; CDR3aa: CASSPNRNTGQYF; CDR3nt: TGCGCCAGCAGTCCCAACAGGAATACGGGGCAGTACTTC
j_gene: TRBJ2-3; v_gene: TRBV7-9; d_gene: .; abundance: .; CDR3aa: CASSPGGDTQYF; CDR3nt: TGTGCCAGCAGCCCAGGGGGGGATACGCAGTATTTT
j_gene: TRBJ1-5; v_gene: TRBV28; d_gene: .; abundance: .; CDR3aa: CASTPRRQAVQPQHF; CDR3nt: TGTGCCAGCACCCCCAGGCGGCAGGCGGTCCAGCCCCAGCATTTT
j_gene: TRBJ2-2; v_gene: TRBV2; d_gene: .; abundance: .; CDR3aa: CASSEEGGRRTGELFF; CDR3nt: TGTGCCAGCAGTGAAGAAGGGGGGCGCAGGACCGGGGAGCTGTTTTTT
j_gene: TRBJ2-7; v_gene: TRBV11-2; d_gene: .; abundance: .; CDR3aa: CASSLASAPSYEQYF; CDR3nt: TGTGCCAGCAGCTTGGCTAGCGCTCCTTCCTACGAGCAGTACTTC
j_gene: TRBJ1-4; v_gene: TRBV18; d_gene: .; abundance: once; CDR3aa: CASSPNSPGGEKLFF; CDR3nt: TGTGCCAGCTCACCTAACAGCCCCGGGGGTGAAAAACTGTTTTTT
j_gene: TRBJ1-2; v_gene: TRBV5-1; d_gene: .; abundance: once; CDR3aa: CASSLEIGVGYTF; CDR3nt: TGCGCCAGCAGCTTGGAGATAGGGGTTGGCTACACCTTC
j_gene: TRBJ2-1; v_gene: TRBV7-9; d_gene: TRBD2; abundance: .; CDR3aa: CASSFSGPYNEQFF; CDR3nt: TGTGCCAGCAGCTTTAGCGGGCCCTACAATGAGCAGTTCTTC